This T cell receptor (beta chain) came from a study of blood T cell repertoires in COVID-19. Whole-study context: Spain, Italy and the United States supplied samples that represented acute and convalescent COVID-19. In each case, the material was cDNA or gDNA derived from T cells, B-cell-depleted T cells, or PBMCs.

The ends were cut back, 5 bases at V and 9 bases at J, with 17 bases in the middle. The germline V gene encodes CDR1 SGHVS and CDR2 FQNEAQ. The CDR3 is 14 residues long. As processed by the authors: Reference gene primer amplification yielded estimated nucleated cell counts. Assay: immunoSEQ multiplex PCR; the TCRdb copy retains only in-frame clones and omits some. The DNA was the basis for D and trimming; V, J and clone size are from that table. The sample has around 320,000 clones, roughly 90% seen once; the top ten hold approximately 2.2%. The V call is TRBV7-8, the J call TRBJ2-1; weak D call: TRBD2 (6 bases). Sequencing was performed on peripheral blood. This clonotype was obtained from a man aged 18 to 29 with active or convalescent COVID-19. The CDR3 DNA is TGTGCCAGCAGCCGTACGGGGGTGGGTAGTGAGCAGTTCTTC. Its protein is CASSRTGVGSEQFF. Complete variable domain (other parts from reference TRBV7-8 and TRBJ2-1): GAGVSQSPRYKVAKRGQDVALRCDPISGHVSLFWYQQALGQGPEFLTYFQNEAQLDKSGLPSDRFFAERPEGSVSTLKIQRTQQEDSAVYLCASSRTGVGSEQFFGPGTRLTVL.